Below, one T cell receptor beta chain is given with its context. This entry comes from a study of CD8 T cells in Susac syndrome. When the RNA was reverse transcribed, random hexamers were used with an input of 0.5 to 1 ug. A multiplex approach, immunoSEQ multiplex PCR, amplified TCR beta CDR3 across 54 Vbeta and 13 Jbeta. One entry per CDR3 protein results from TCRdb running MiXCR on the immunoSEQ multiplex PCR reads. The sample contains around 180,000 distinct CDR3 sequences, approximately 95% of which appear only once. V lost 8 bases, J lost 0 bases, and 17 bases lay in between. This CDR3 region has 16 residues. Germline V CDR1 and CDR2: MDHEN, SYDVKM.

The chain joins TRBV28 to TRBJ2-1, with a possible D match to TRBD1 (6 bases). The sequencing input was CD4+ T cells from PBMCs. This TCR was recovered from a human donor with multiple sclerosis. The CDR3 DNA is TGTGCCAGCTCCCGGACAGTCTTTAGCTCCTACAATGAGCAGTTCTTC. Translating gives CASSRTVFSSYNEQFF.